The present T cell receptor (beta chain) was sequenced within a study of long-term antiretroviral therapy in people with HIV. Trimming removed 4 bases from V and 6 bases from J; junction bases left unmatched: 8. This CDR3 is 15 amino acids long. Germline values: CDR1 MNHEY, CDR2 SVGAGI. Version v3.0 of the immunoSEQ assay was performed at survey level. Profiling relied on immunoSEQ multiplex PCR, and the TCRdb table lists in-frame clones only, not all of them. Of over 14,000 clones listed, 77% are singletons. The sample in question was unsorted PBMCs, obtained 1.3 years before starting antiretroviral therapy. The chain combines TRBV6-5 with TRBJ1-1; 10 bases fit TRBD1. This clonotype was sampled from a man aged 35 to 55 with HIV. The CDR3: CASSFSRTGGSEAFF. The DNA of the CDR3 is TGTGCCAGCAGTTTTTCCCGGACAGGGGGGTCTGAAGCTTTCTTT.